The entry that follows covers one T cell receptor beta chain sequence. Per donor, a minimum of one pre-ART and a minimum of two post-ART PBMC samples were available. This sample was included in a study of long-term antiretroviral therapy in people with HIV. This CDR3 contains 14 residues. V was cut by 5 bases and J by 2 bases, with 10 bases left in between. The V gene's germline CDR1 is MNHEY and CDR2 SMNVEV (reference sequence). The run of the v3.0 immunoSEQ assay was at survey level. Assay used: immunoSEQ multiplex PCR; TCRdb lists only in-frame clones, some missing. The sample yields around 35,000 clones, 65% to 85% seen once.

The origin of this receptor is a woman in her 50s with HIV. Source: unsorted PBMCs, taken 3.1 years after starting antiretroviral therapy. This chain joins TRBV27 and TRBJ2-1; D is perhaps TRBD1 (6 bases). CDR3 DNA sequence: TGTGCCAGCAGTCCACAGGGAACCTACAATGAGCAGTTCTTC. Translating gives CASSPQGTYNEQFF.